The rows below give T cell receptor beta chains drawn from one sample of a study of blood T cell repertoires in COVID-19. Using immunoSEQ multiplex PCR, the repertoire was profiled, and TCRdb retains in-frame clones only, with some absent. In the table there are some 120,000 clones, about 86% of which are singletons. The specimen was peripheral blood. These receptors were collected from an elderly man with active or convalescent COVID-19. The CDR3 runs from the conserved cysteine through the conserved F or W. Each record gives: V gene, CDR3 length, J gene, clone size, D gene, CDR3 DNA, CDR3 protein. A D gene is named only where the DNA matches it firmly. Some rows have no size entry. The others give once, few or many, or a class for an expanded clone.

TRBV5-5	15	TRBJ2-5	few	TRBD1	TGTGCCAGCAGCGGCGGGCAGGGGGCGTTGGAGACCCAGTACTTC	CASSGGQGALETQYF
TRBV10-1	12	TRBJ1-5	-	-	TGCGCCAGCAGCGTAGGGGGTGTGCCCCAGCATTTT	CASSVGGVPQHF
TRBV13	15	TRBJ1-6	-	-	TGTGCCAGCAGCTTATTATTTCAGGGGAATTCACCCCTCCACTTT	CASSLLFQGNSPLHF
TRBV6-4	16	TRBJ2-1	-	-	TGTGCCAGCAGTGACTCCGGGAAGAGGTCCTACAATGAGCAGTTCTTC	CASSDSGKRSYNEQFF
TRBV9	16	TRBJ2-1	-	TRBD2	TGTGCCAGCAGCATACAGCGGGGGGTTGCCTACAATGAGCAGTTCTTC	CASSIQRGVAYNEQFF
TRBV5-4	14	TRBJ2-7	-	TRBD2	TGTGCCAGCAGCGAAGGACTAGCGGTCAACGAGCAGTACTTC	CASSEGLAVNEQYF
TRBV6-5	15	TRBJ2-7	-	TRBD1	TGTGCCAGCAGCCCCGGGACAGTAAGTTCCTACGAGCAGTACTTC	CASSPGTVSSYEQYF
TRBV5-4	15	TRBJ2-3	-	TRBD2	TGTGCCAGCAGCCCTAAAGCGGGGGGGCCCCATACGCAGTATTTT	CASSPKAGGPHTQYF
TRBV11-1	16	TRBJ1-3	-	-	TGTGCCAGCAGCTTCCAGGGAGGTTGGACTGGAAACACCATATATTTT	CASSFQGGWTGNTIYF
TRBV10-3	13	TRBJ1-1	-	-	TGTGCCATCAGTGAGTCGAGGGGGATTGAAGCTTTCTTT	CAISESRGIEAFF
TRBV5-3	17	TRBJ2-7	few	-	TGTGCCAGAAGCTTGGCCGGGCACAGGGTTAAAACCTACGAGCAGTACTTC	CARSLAGHRVKTYEQYF
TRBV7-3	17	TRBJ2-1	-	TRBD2	TGTGCCAGCAGCCCCCGGGAGGCCGGGGGCTCCTACAATGAGCAGTTCTTC	CASSPREAGGSYNEQFF
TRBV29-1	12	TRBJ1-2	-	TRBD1	TGCAGCGCCGGGACAGGGGGCTATGGCTACACCTTC	CSAGTGGYGYTF
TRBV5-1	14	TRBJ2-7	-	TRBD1	TGCGCCAGCAGCGAACCGGGACAGGGTTACGAGCAGTACTTC	CASSEPGQGYEQYF
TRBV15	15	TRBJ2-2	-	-	TGTGCCACCAGTAAGGACAAGGCTAACACCGGGGAGCTGTTTTTT	CATSKDKANTGELFF
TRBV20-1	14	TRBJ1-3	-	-	TGCAGTGCTAGTCTATCAAACTCTGGAAACACCATATATTTT	CSASLSNSGNTIYF
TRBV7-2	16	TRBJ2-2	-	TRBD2	TGTGCCAGCAGCCCGGGGACTAGCGGGGGTCCCGGGGAGCTGTTTTTT	CASSPGTSGGPGELFF
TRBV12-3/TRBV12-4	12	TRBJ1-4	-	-	TGTGCCAGCACTACCCAGGGGTTCGAACTGTTTTTT	CASTTQGFELFF
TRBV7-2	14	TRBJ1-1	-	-	TGTGCCAGCAGCTTACGGGGGGCCTACACTGAAGCTTTCTTT	CASSLRGAYTEAFF
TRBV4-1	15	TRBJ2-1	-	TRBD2	TGCGCCAGCAGCCCACGGACTAGCGGGGGCCATGAGCAGTTCTTC	CASSPRTSGGHEQFF
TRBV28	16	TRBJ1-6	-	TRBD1	TGTGCCAGCAGAGCTATACAGGGGAACTATAATTCACCCCTCCACTTT	CASRAIQGNYNSPLHF
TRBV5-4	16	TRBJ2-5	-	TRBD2	TGTGCCAGCAGCTTTCCTAGCGGGGGAACTCAAGAGACCCAGTACTTC	CASSFPSGGTQETQYF
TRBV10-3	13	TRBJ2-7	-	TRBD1	TGTGCCACCGGACAGGGCCTCACCTACGAGCAGTACTTC	CATGQGLTYEQYF
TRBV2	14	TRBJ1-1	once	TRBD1	TGTGCCAGCACCTCAGGGGGCGGGGGCACTGAAGCTTTCTTT	CASTSGGGGTEAFF
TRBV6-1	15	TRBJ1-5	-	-	TGTGCCAGCAGTGAAGAAGGACTGGGCAATCAGCCCCAGCATTTT	CASSEEGLGNQPQHF
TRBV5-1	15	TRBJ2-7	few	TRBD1	TGCGCCAGCAGCTCCTCCGGACAGGGCCAAGGCGAGCAGTACTTC	CASSSSGQGQGEQYF
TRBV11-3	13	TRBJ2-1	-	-	TGTGCCAGCAGCTTGGACAGACGGAATGAGCAGTTCTTC	CASSLDRRNEQFF
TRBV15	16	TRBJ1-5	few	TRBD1	TGTGCCACCAGCAGTCGAGCGACAGGGGTTGGCGAGCCCCAGCATTTT	CATSSRATGVGEPQHF
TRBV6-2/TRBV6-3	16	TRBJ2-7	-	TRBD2	TGTGCCAGCAGTTATCTAGCGGGGGGCCCGTCCTACGAGCAGTACTTC	CASSYLAGGPSYEQYF
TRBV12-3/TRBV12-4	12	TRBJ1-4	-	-	TGTGCCAGCAGCCGACCAGACTGGGAACTGTTTTTT	CASSRPDWELFF
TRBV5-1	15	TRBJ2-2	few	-	TGCGCCAGCAGCTTGGTGACAGCTTATGGCGGGGAGCTGTTTTTT	CASSLVTAYGGELFF
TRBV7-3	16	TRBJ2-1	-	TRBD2	TGTGCCAGCAGCGATCGAGCGGGGGGCCCCTACAATGAGCAGTTCTTC	CASSDRAGGPYNEQFF
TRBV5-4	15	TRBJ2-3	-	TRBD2	TGTGCCAGCAGCTCGCCGGGACTAGCGACAGATACGCAGTATTTT	CASSSPGLATDTQYF
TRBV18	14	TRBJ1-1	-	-	TGTGCCAGCGCGGTCGCGATTGGCGCCCCTGAAGCTTTCTTT	CASAVAIGAPEAFF
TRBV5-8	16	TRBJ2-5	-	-	TGTGCCAGCAGCTTATTAGGGAGATCAGAGGCGGAGACCCAGTACTTC	CASSLLGRSEAETQYF
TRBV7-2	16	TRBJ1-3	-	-	TGTGCCAGCAGCTTGTCTGCTAGGGGCCCTGGAAACACCATATATTTT	CASSLSARGPGNTIYF
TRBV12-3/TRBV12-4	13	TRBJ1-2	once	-	TGTGCCAGCAGGAAGACAGGAGACTATGGCTACACCTTC	CASRKTGDYGYTF
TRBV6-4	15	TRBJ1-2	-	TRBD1	TGTGCCAGCAGTGAGAGCCCAGGGGGCTCCTCTGGCTACACCTTC	CASSESPGGSSGYTF
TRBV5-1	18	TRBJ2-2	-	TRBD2	TGCGCCAGCAGCTTAAAGCCCTTAGCGGGGACGAACACCGGGGAGCTGTTTTTT	CASSLKPLAGTNTGELFF
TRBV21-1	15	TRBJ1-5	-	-	TGTGCCAGCAGCCAACCGGGACAGGGGAATCAGCCCCAGCATTTT	CASSQPGQGNQPQHF
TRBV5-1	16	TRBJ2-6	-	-	TGCGCCAGCAGCTTGGCCTTAAATTCTGGGGCCAACGTCCTGACTTTC	CASSLALNSGANVLTF
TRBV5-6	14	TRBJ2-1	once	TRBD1	TGTGCCAGCAGCTCGGGACAGCCGAACAATGAGCAGTTCTTC	CASSSGQPNNEQFF
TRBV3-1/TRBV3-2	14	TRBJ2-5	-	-	TGTGCCAGCAGCCAAGGACTACCACAAGAGACCCAGTACTTC	CASSQGLPQETQYF
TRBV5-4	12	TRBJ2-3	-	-	TGTGCCAGCAGTTTTTCTAGCGATACGCAGTATTTT	CASSFSSDTQYF
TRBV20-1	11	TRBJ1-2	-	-	TGCAGTGCTAACTCCGTCAATGGCTACACCTTC	CSANSVNGYTF
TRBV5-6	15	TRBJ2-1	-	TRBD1	TGTGCCAGCAGCTTGCCCGGACAGGGACTTAATGAGCAGTTCTTC	CASSLPGQGLNEQFF
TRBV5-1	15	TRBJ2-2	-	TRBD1	TGCGCCAGCAGTCCCCGGACAGGGTCGTCCGGGGAGCTGTTTTTT	CASSPRTGSSGELFF